Here is one T cell receptor (beta chain) with its context. This sample was taken from a study of cytomegalovirus exposure and HLA in healthy donors. The PCR made use of 60 Vbeta and 13 Jbeta primers. Method: immunoSEQ multiplex PCR; TCRdb's copy keeps in-frame clones and lacks some. The data show around 190,000 clones, with over 70% seen just once and 3% to 4% held by the top ten. Trimming took off 8 bases at V and 0 bases at J, with 11 bases between the two ends. Germline assignment: CDR1 MDHEN and CDR2 SYDVKM. CDR3 length equals 15 residues. The chain joins TRBV28 to TRBJ2-6, with D possibly being TRBD1 (6 bases). This TCR was sampled from a woman in her twenties or thirties in good health and CMV-seropositive. The specimen was PBMCs. CDR3 loop: CASSTGPSGANVLTF. In DNA form, the CDR3 reads TGTGCCAGCTCGACAGGTCCCTCTGGGGCCAACGTCCTGACTTTC.